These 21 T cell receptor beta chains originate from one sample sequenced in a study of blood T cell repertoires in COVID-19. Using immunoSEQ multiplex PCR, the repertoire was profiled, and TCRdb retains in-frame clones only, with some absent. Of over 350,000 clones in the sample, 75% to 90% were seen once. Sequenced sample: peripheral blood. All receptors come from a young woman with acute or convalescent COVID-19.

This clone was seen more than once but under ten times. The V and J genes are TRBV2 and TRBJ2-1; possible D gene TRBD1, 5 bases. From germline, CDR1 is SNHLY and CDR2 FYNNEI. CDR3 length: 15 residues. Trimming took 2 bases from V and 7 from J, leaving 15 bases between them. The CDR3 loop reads CASSERGLTGNEQFF. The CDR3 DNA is TGTGCCAGCAGTGAAAGGGGTCTCACTGGGAATGAGCAGTTCTTC.

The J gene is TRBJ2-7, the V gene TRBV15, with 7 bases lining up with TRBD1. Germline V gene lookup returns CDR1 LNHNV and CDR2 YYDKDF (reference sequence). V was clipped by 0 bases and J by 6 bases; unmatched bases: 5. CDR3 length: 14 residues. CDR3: CATSREDRVGEQYF. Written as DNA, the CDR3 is TGTGCCACCAGCAGAGAAGACAGGGTAGGCGAGCAGTACTTC.

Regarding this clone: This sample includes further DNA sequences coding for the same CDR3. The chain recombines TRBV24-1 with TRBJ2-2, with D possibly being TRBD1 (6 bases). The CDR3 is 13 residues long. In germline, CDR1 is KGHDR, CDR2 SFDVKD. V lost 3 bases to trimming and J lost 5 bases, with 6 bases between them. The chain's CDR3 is CATSDTGTGELFF. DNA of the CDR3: TGTGCCACCAGTGATACAGGGACCGGGGAGCTGTTTTTT.

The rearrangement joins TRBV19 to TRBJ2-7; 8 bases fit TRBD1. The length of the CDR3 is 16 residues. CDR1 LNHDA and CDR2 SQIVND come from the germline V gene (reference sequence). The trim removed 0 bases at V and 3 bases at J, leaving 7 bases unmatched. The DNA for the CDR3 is TGTGCCAGTAGTATAGATCCGCGACAGGGGATCTACGAGCAGTACTTC. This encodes CASSIDPRQGIYEQYF.

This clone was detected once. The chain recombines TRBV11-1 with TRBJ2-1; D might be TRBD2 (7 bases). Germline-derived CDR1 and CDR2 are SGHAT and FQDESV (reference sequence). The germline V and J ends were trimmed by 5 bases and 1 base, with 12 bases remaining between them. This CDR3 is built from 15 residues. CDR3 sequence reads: CASSTGGLSYNEQFF. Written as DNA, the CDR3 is TGTGCCAGCAGCACCGGGGGGCTGTCCTACAATGAGCAGTTCTTC.

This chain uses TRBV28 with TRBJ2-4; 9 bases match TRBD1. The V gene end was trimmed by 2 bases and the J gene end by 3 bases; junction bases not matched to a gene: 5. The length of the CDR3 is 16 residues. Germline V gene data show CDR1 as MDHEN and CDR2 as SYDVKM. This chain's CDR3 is CASSLLTGGIKNIQYF. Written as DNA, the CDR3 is TGTGCCAGCAGTTTACTAACAGGGGGCATCAAAAACATTCAGTACTTC.

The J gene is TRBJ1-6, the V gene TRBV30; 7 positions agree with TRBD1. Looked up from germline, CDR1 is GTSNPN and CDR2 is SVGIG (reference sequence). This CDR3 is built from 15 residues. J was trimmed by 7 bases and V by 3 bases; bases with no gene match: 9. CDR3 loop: CAWRGTGTANSPLHF. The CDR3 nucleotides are TGTGCCTGGAGGGGAACCGGGACAGCCAATTCACCCCTCCACTTT.

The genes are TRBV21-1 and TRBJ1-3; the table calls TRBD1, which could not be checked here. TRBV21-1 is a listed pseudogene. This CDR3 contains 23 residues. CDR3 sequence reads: CASSSTHSFLSHQSPRSGNTIYF. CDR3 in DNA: TGTGCCAGCAGCTCCACCCACAGTTTTTTGAGCCACCAATCCCCCCGCTCTGGAAACACCATATATTTT.

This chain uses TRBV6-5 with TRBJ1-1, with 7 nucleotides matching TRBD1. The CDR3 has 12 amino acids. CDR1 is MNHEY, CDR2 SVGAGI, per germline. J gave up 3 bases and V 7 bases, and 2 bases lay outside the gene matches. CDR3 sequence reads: CASKGQYTEAFF. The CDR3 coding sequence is TGTGCCAGCAAGGGACAGTACACTGAAGCTTTCTTT.

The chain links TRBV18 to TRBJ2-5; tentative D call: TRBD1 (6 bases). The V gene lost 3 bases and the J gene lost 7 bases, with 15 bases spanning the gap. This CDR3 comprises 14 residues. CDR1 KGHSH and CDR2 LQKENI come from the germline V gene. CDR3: CASSPIGTTGTQYF. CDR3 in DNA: TGTGCCAGCTCACCCATCGGGACGACAGGGACCCAGTACTTC.

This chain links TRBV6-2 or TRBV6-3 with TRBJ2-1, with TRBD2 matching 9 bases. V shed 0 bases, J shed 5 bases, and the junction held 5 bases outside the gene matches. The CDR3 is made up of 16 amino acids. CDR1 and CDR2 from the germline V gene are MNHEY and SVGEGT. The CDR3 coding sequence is TGTGCCAGCAGTTACTCGAGCGGGGGGTTCGACAATGAGCAGTTCTTC. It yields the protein CASSYSSGGFDNEQFF.

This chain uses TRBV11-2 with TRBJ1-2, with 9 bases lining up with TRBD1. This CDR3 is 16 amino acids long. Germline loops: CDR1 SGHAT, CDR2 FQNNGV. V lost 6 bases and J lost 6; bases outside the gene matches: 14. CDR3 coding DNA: TGTGCCAGCAGTTTTCGTATTACAGGGGGCGCCGATGGCTACACCTTC. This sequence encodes CASSFRITGGADGYTF.

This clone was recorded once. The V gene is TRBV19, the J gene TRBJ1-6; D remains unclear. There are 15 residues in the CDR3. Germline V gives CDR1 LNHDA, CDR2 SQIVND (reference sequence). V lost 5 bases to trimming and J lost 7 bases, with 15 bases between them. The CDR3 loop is CASSAPGRNNSPLHF. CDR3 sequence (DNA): TGTGCCAGTAGTGCACCGGGTCGGAACAATTCACCCCTCCACTTT.

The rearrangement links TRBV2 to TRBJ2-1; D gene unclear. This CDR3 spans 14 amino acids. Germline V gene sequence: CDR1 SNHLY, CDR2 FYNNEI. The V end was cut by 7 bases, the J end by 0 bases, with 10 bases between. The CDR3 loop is CASTFRVSYNEQFF. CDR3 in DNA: TGTGCCAGCACGTTCCGTGTCTCCTACAATGAGCAGTTCTTC.

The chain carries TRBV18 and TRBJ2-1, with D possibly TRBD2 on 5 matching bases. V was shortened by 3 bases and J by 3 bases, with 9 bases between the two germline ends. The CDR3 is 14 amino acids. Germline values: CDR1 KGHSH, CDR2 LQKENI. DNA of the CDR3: TGTGCCAGCTCACCCGGGATTCGCTACAATGAGCAGTTCTTC. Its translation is CASSPGIRYNEQFF.

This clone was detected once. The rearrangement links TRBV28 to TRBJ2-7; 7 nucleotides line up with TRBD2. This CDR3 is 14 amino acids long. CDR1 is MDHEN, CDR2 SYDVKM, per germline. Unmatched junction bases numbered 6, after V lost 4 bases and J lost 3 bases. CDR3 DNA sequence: TGTGCCAGCAGTTCCCGCGGCGGGGGCTACGAGCAGTACTTC. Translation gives CASSSRGGGYEQYF.

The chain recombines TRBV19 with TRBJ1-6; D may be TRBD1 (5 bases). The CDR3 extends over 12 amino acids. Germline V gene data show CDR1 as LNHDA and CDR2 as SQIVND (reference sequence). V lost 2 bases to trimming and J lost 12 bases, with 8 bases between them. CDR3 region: CASSIRGLPLHF. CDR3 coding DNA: TGTGCCAGTAGTATAAGGGGATTACCCCTCCACTTT.

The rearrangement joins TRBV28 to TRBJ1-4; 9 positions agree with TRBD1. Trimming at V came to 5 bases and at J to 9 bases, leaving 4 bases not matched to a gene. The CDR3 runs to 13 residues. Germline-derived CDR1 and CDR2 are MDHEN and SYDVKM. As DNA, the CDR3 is TGTGCCAGCAGTACAGGGGGCAGTAAAAAACTGTTTTTT. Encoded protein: CASSTGGSKKLFF.

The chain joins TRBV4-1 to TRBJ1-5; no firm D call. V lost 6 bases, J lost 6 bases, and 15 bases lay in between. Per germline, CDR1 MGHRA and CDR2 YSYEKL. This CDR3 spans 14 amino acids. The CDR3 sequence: CASRGEVGGQPQHF. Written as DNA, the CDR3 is TGCGCCAGCAGGGGTGAAGTCGGCGGTCAGCCCCAGCATTTT.

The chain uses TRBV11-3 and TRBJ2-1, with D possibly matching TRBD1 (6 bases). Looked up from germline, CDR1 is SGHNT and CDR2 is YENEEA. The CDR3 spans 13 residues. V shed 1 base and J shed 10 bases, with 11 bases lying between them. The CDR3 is CASSLGSGVEQFF. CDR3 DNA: TGTGCCAGCAGCTTAGGATCAGGGGTCGAGCAGTTCTTC.

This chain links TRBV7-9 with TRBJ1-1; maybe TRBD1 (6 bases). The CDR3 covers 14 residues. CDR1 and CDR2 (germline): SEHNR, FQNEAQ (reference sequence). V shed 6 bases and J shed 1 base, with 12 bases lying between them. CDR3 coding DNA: TGTGCCAGCAGAGCGGGACAAAAGAACACTGAAGCTTTCTTT. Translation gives CASRAGQKNTEAFF.